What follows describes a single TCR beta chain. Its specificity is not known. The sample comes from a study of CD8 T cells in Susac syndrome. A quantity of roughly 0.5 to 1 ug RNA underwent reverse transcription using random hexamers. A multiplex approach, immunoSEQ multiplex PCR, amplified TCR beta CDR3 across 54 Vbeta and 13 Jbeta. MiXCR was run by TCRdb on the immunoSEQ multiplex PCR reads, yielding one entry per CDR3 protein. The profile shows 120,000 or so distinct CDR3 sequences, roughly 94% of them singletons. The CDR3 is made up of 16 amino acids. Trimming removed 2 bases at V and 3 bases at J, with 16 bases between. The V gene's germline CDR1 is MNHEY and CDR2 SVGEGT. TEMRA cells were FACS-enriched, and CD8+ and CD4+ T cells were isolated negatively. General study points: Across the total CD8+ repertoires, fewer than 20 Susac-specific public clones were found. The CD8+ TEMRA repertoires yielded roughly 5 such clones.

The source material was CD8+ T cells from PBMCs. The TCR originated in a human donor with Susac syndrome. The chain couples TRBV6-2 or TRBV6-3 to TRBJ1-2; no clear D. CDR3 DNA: TGTGCCAGCAGTTACAGCGCCAGCGGGGATGACTATGGCTACACCTTC. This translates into CASSYSASGDDYGYTF.